This T cell receptor (beta chain) emerged from a study of cytomegalovirus exposure and HLA in healthy donors. Researchers ran the PCR with 60 Vbeta and 13 Jbeta primers. The assay was immunoSEQ multiplex PCR, and TCRdb's table has in-frame clones only and misses some. This sample yields about 160,000 clones, of which around 75% are seen a single time; about 4.7% belongs to the top ten. This CDR3 spans 13 amino acids. V lost 6 bases and J lost 5; bases outside the gene matches: 6. Germline lookup yields CDR1 SQVTM and CDR2 ANQGSEA. The sequencing sample was made of PBMCs. The V and J genes are TRBV29-1 and TRBJ1-4, with 7 bases that match TRBD1. This clonotype was sampled from a man between 18 and 29 years old in good health and CMV-seropositive. Here the CDR3 DNA reads TGCAGCGTGACACAGGGGAGCAATGAAAAACTGTTTTTT. Translation gives CSVTQGSNEKLFF. The full variable domain, its missing parts supplied by reference TRBV29-1 and TRBJ1-4, is SAVISQKPSRDICQRGTSLTIQCQVDSQVTMMFWYRQQPGQSLTLIATANQGSEATYESGFVIDKFPISRPNLTFSTLTVSNMSPEDSSIYLCSVTQGSNEKLFFGSGTQLSVL.